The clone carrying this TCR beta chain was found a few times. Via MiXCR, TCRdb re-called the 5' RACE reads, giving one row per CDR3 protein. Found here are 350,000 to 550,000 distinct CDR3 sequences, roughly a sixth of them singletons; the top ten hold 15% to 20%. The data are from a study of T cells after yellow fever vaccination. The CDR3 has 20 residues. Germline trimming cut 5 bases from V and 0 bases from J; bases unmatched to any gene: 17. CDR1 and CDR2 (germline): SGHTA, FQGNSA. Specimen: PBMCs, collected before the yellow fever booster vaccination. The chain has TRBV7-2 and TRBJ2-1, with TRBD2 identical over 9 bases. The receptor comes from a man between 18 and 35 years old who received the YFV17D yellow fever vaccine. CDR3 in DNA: TGTGCCAGCAGCCCCCACCCGGGACTAGCTGCCCGGAGCTCCTACAATGAGCAGTTCTTC. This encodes CASSPHPGLAARSSYNEQFF.